This entry features one T cell receptor beta chain sequence. The data derive from a study of lymphopenia after photon versus proton radiotherapy. Clones were read by immunoSEQ multiplex PCR, and TCRdb kept only the in-frame ones, dropping some. The table shows 75,000 or so clones, with about four fifths occurring only once. The clonotype originates from a man aged 55 to 70 with pancreatic cancer. Sequenced here: peripheral blood, sampled from a patient treated with proton-based radiotherapy.

CDR3 sequence reads: CASSLGQTTMNTEAFF. DNA for the CDR3: TGCGCCAGCAGCTTGGGACAGACCACAATGAACACTGAAGCTTTCTTT. This chain connects TRBV5-1 to TRBJ1-1; a weak D match, TRBD1 (5 bases). The CDR3 consists of 16 residues. From germline, CDR1 is SGHRS and CDR2 YFSETQ. The germline V and J ends were trimmed by 0 bases and 0 bases, with 12 bases remaining between them.